The text below deals with one TCR beta chain. Its antigen is not known. One end of the junction fails to match germline, which may point to a read error. The data were taken from a study of T cell repertoires in cytomegalovirus infection. Study-level information: CMV infection and matching HLA type were both indicated by public TCR beta signatures.

The V gene's germline CDR1 is SQVTM and CDR2 ANQGSEA. The CDR3 length is 16 residues. Overall study results and limits: Adding up the frequency of public TCR beta families identified people who carried CMV plus the relevant HLA. The study found HLA-C-restricted CMV-specific TCR beta clonotypes dominating the ex vivo response.

TCRdb reanalysed the reads using MiXCR and keeps one entry per CDR3 protein. Seen here are hundreds of thousands of distinct CDR3 sequences, approximately 34% observed once, and the top ten hold under 3%. V and J are TRBV29-1 and TRBJ2-7; 11 bases line up with TRBD2. The specimen sequenced was PBMCs. The source of this sequence is a human donor in good health (CMV status not recorded). Some clones in this sample may be carry-over from other donors' samples. The DNA of the CDR3 is TGCAGCGTACGATTCCGTACTAGCGGGAGCACCTACCAGCAGTACTTC. This gives the protein CSVRFRTSGSTYQQYF.